Sequencing of this T cell receptor beta chain was carried out in a study of blood T cell repertoires in COVID-19. Turning to the study itself: Sites across the United States, Italy and Spain contributed samples from acute and convalescent COVID-19. PBMCs, B-cell-depleted T cells, or T cells provided the cDNA or gDNA that made up the material.

Sequenced by immunoSEQ multiplex PCR; TCRdb stores in-frame clones only, minus some. In the table there are 150,000 to 200,000 clones, 65% to 90% of which are singletons. The sequence was collected from a man in his fifties with active or convalescent COVID-19. The specimen was peripheral blood.

The CDR3, as DNA: TGTGCCAGCAGCCAAGATCTGTTCAGGGATGACTCTGGAAACACCATATATTTT. The encoded protein is CASSQDLFRDDSGNTIYF. The chain is built from TRBV4-2 and TRBJ1-3, with D possibly matching TRBD1 (5 bases). V gave up 0 bases and J gave up 0 bases, with 15 bases separating them. In germline, CDR1 is LGHNA, CDR2 YNFKEQ. The CDR3 is 18 residues long.